This T cell receptor (beta chain) was captured in a study of PD-1 blockade in classical Hodgkin lymphoma. Study-level points and caveats: According to reports, newly diagnosed patients had lower baseline TCR diversity than healthy donors, and relapsed/refractory patients had lower baseline TCR diversity still.

Only in-frame clones appear in the TCRdb table, and some are missing; sequencing was by immunoSEQ multiplex PCR. The table lists 45,000 or so clones, approximately 90% of them singletons. The germline gives CDR1 MNHEY, CDR2 SMNVEV (reference sequence). The CDR3 has 14 amino acids. The ends were cut back, 4 bases at V and 0 bases at J, with 9 bases in the middle. Time point indicated: newly diagnosed, previously untreated cHL patient sample. Concerning this clone itself: No antigen is known for it.

The genes are TRBV27 and TRBJ1-1; D remains unclear. This TCR was recovered from a human donor with classical Hodgkin lymphoma. Sequencing was carried out using peripheral blood mononuclear cells (PBMCs). The CDR3 sequence: CASSWGGLNTEAFF. The DNA for the CDR3 is TGTGCCAGCAGTTGGGGAGGTCTGAACACTGAAGCTTTCTTT.